Listed below are T cell receptor beta chains from one sample, sequenced in a study of PD-1 blockade in classical Hodgkin lymphoma. The method was immunoSEQ multiplex PCR; TCRdb's version includes in-frame clones alone and lacks a portion of them. The profile shows more than 45,000 clones, just under 75% of them singletons. Specimen: peripheral blood mononuclear cells (PBMCs), collected before the second cycle of nivolumab. Source of these receptors: a human donor with classical Hodgkin lymphoma. Both conserved end residues are part of each CDR3. The D gene is left open where the match is weak. Where a row states a size, it is once, few, many or the class of an expanded clone; other rows omit it.

J gene,clone size,D gene,V gene,CDR3 protein,CDR3 DNA
TRBJ2-1,-,TRBD2,TRBV6-1,CASSGGLAGFFYNEQFF,TGTGCCAGCAGTGGTGGACTAGCGGGATTTTTCTACAATGAGCAGTTCTTC
TRBJ2-5,-,-,TRBV6-5,CASSPTWVWETQYF,TGTGCCAGCAGCCCGACCTGGGTGTGGGAGACCCAGTACTTC
TRBJ2-2,-,-,TRBV6-5,CASSRGGNTGELFF,TGTGCCAGTTCCAGGGGGGGGAACACCGGGGAGCTGTTTTTT
TRBJ1-4,few,-,TRBV19,CASRMRASRDANEKLFF,TGTGCCAGTAGGATGAGGGCCAGCCGGGACGCGAATGAAAAACTGTTTTTT
TRBJ2-7,few,TRBD2,TRBV30,CAWLAGAYEQYF,TGTGCCTGGCTAGCGGGGGCCTACGAGCAGTACTTC
TRBJ2-4,-,-,TRBV12-5,CASPPGLAVGAKNIQYF,TGTGCTAGTCCCCCTGGCCTCGCTGTCGGTGCCAAAAACATTCAGTACTTC
TRBJ1-4,-,-,TRBV7-2,CASSLNRGGNEKLFF,TGTGCCAGCAGCTTAAATAGGGGGGGCAATGAAAAACTGTTTTTT
TRBJ2-2,-,TRBD2,TRBV30,CAWSVRGRTLVGELFF,TGTGCCTGGAGTGTCCGCGGGAGGACCTTGGTCGGGGAGCTGTTTTTT
TRBJ2-6,few,TRBD1,TRBV27,CAIGQGPFSGANVLTF,TGTGCCATCGGACAGGGACCTTTCTCTGGGGCCAACGTCCTGACTTTC
TRBJ1-1,few,TRBD1,TRBV7-9,CASSRDRAPLNTEAFF,TGTGCCAGCAGCCGAGACAGGGCGCCCCTTAACACTGAAGCTTTCTTT
TRBJ2-2,once,-,TRBV30,CAWRWGPNTGELFF,TGTGCCTGGAGGTGGGGGCCCAACACCGGGGAGCTGTTTTTT
TRBJ2-5,-,TRBD1,TRBV18,CASSGQGEETQYF,TGTGCCAGCTCAGGGCAGGGGGAAGAGACCCAGTACTTC